A single sample gave rise to the 21 T cell receptor beta chains below, sequenced in a study of T cells after yellow fever vaccination. MiXCR, run by TCRdb on the 5' RACE reads, gives a single entry per CDR3 protein. This sample has hundreds of thousands of distinct CDR3 sequences, with around 12% found just once. The sample in question was PBMCs, obtained on the day of the yellow fever booster vaccination. The receptors were gathered from a man in his thirties or forties who received the YFV17D yellow fever vaccine.

J is TRBJ2-3 and V is TRBV5-1; TRBD2 is a possible D gene (5 bases). The length of the CDR3 is 17 residues. V was pared by 4 bases and J by 0 bases, with 18 bases between. Germline V gene sequence: CDR1 SGHRS, CDR2 YFSETQ. CDR3 nucleotides: TGCGCCAGCAGCGCCGCAGCGGCGAGTACTAGCACAGATACGCAGTATTTT. It translates to CASSAAAASTSTDTQYF.

This clonotype was counted between two and nine times. This rearrangement joins TRBV6-5 to TRBJ2-7; maybe TRBD2 (5 bases). CDR3 length: 11 residues. Germline assignment: CDR1 MNHEY and CDR2 SVGAGI. Trimming shortened V by 5 bases and J by 8 bases, and 10 bases separated the two germline ends. The CDR3 loop is CASSQREKQYF. In DNA form, the CDR3 reads TGTGCCAGCAGTCAAAGGGAGAAGCAGTACTTC.

The J gene is TRBJ2-1, the V gene TRBV20-1, with 9 bases identical to TRBD2. V trimming: 3 bases; J trimming: 0 bases; junction bases outside the gene matches: 6. This CDR3 contains 16 residues. Per the germline V gene, CDR1 is DFQATT and CDR2 is SNEGSKA (reference sequence). The CDR3 protein is CSARSRSGSSYNEQFF. The CDR3 nucleotides read TGCAGTGCTAGGTCCCGTAGCGGGAGCTCCTACAATGAGCAGTTCTTC.

In this sample, this clonotype turned up a few times. The chain is built from TRBV5-4 and TRBJ2-7; the D gene is possibly TRBD1 (6 bases). The CDR3 consists of 14 residues. Germline CDR1 is SGHNT and CDR2 is YYREEE (reference sequence). V was trimmed by 2 bases and J by 5 bases, leaving 14 bases between them. As DNA, the CDR3 is TGTGCCAGCAGCTTCCACAGGGTTGGCAACGAGCAGTACTTC. Protein product: CASSFHRVGNEQYF.

This rearrangement joins TRBV3-1 to TRBJ2-7; 9 positions match TRBD2. With V trimmed by 4 bases and J by 0 bases, 4 bases remained unmatched. Germline CDR1 LGHDT, CDR2 YNNKEL (reference sequence). This CDR3 has 15 residues. Written as DNA, the CDR3 is TGTGCCAGCAGCCCTAGCGGGATGGGCTCCTACGAGCAGTACTTC. This gives the protein CASSPSGMGSYEQYF.

Notes on this clonotype: One end of the junction is discordant with germline, which a read error may explain. The chain has TRBV20-1 and TRBJ1-2, with D hard to call. CDR1 DFQATT and CDR2 SNEGSKA come from the germline V gene (reference sequence). The CDR3 has 13 residues. In nucleotides, the CDR3 is TGCAGCGCTAGCCCCCCGGAGACTATGGCCTACACCTTC. This codes for CSASPPETMAYTF.

V and J are TRBV6-1 and TRBJ1-2; D is undetermined. CDR3 length: 14 amino acids. The V end lost 8 bases, the J end lost 4 bases, and 17 bases lay between the germline ends. Germline V gene lookup returns CDR1 MNHNS and CDR2 SASEGT. CDR3 region: CASAYTVRVYGYTF. CDR3 in DNA: TGTGCCAGCGCTTATACTGTTCGGGTCTATGGCTACACCTTC.

A few counts support this clonotype. The rearrangement joins TRBV20-1 to TRBJ2-1, with TRBD2 matching over 8 bases. CDR1 is DFQATT and CDR2 is SNEGSKA in the germline V gene (reference sequence). CDR3 length: 15 amino acids. Losses at the gene ends were 0 bases for V and 7 bases for J; bases not matched to a gene: 8. DNA of the CDR3: TGCAGTGCTAGAGAAGGGACTAGTCCTCAAAATGAGCAGTTCTTC. It translates to CSAREGTSPQNEQFF.

This clonotype was picked up a small number of times. CDR3 sequence reads: CASSYGTSGELYNEQFF. CDR3 bases: TGTGCCAGCAGCTATGGGACTAGCGGGGAGCTCTACAATGAGCAGTTCTTC. The rearrangement uses TRBV11-2 and TRBJ2-1, with 13 nucleotides matching TRBD2. Trimming at V came to 4 bases and at J to 3 bases, leaving 6 bases not matched to a gene. Germline V gene data show CDR1 as SGHAT and CDR2 as FQNNGV. The CDR3 is 17 amino acids.

This clonotype was observed a handful of times. The rearrangement joins TRBV12-3 or TRBV12-4 to TRBJ2-3, with a possible D match to TRBD2 (5 bases). The CDR3 spans 16 residues. V was trimmed by 2 bases and J by 5 bases, leaving 17 bases between them. CDR3 bases: TGTGCCAGCAGTTTAAGGACCCTCGGCCGGGGAGATACGCAGTATTTT. Residues: CASSLRTLGRGDTQYF.

The chain has TRBV4-3 and TRBJ1-2; 8 bases align to TRBD1. V lost 3 bases and J lost 8; bases outside the gene matches: 11. Germline assignment: CDR1 LGHNA and CDR2 YSLEER. The CDR3 runs to 15 residues. The CDR3 reads CASSQDGQGRGGYTF. The CDR3 DNA sequence: TGCGCCAGCAGCCAGGACGGACAGGGAAGGGGCGGCTACACCTTC.

There are a few counts of this clonotype. This chain links TRBV20-1 with TRBJ2-7, with D perhaps TRBD2 (5 bases). CDR1 and CDR2 (germline): DFQATT, SNEGSKA (reference sequence). The CDR3 runs 11 residues. Trimming stripped 8 bases from V and 3 bases from J, with 11 bases between. CDR3 sequence (DNA): TGCAGTCCTCGGGGTGTCTACGAGCAGTACTTC. Translated, it gives CSPRGVYEQYF.

The chain is built from TRBV11-2 and TRBJ1-1; 12 bases line up with TRBD1. The CDR3 runs 15 residues. Losses at the gene ends were 4 bases for V and 4 bases for J; bases not matched to a gene: 4. Germline loops: CDR1 SGHAT, CDR2 FQNNGV. For the CDR3, the DNA is TGTGCCAGCAGCTCGGGGACAGGGGGCCCCACTGAAGCTTTCTTT. Protein sequence: CASSSGTGGPTEAFF.

This chain uses TRBV10-3 with TRBJ2-7, with a weak D call TRBD1 (7 bases). The CDR3 consists of 16 residues. V was pared by 6 bases and J by 5 bases, with 23 bases between. Germline V CDR1 and CDR2: ENHRY, SYGVKD. The CDR3 spells CAISSQGQGGLDEQYF. Written as DNA, the CDR3 is TGTGCCATCAGCTCGCAGGGCCAGGGGGGACTGGACGAGCAGTACTTC.

The V call is TRBV14, the J call TRBJ2-5; tentative D call: TRBD2 (6 bases). CDR3 length: 16 residues. Germline loops: CDR1 SGHDN, CDR2 FVKESK. V dropped 3 bases and J dropped 5 bases, with 19 bases sitting between them. The CDR3 sequence is CASSQDRGSVFETQYF. CDR3 sequence (DNA): TGTGCCAGCAGCCAGGACCGGGGGAGTGTGTTTGAGACCCAGTACTTC.

The CDR3 protein is CASSYRRTGSQPETQYF. The CDR3 region has the DNA TGTGCCAGCAGTTACCGGAGAACAGGGTCCCAGCCAGAGACCCAGTACTTC. The genes are TRBV6-2 or TRBV6-3 and TRBJ2-5; weak D call: TRBD1 (6 bases). Trimming pared 2 bases from V and 4 bases from J, leaving 20 bases between. Germline V gene sequence: CDR1 MNHEY, CDR2 SVGEGT. The length of the CDR3 is 17 residues.

This sequence joins TRBV10-3 and TRBJ2-6; 8 bases fit TRBD1. Losses at the gene ends were 11 bases for V and 0 bases for J; bases not matched to a gene: 9. The CDR3 extends over 16 amino acids. The germline V gene encodes CDR1 ENHRY and CDR2 SYGVKD. The CDR3 DNA sequence: TGTGCCTCCGGACAGGGTCTGAGCTCTGGGGCCAACGTCCTGACTTTC. As protein: CASGQGLSSGANVLTF.

The chain couples TRBV6-1 to TRBJ2-6; a possible D gene is TRBD1 (5 bases). Trimming stripped 6 bases from V and 2 bases from J, with 8 bases between. The CDR3 length is 14 residues. Looked up from germline, CDR1 is MNHNS and CDR2 is SASEGT. Written as DNA, the CDR3 is TGTGCCAGCAGCAGACAGACTGGGGCCAACGTCCTGACTTTC. Protein: CASSRQTGANVLTF.

Of note for this clonotype: The CDR3 ends on some other residue instead of the conserved phenylalanine or tryptophan, so this is likely a read error. The chain recombines TRBV5-5 with TRBJ1-2; no reliable D call. Germline CDR1 is SGHKS and CDR2 is YYEKEE (reference sequence). There are 13 residues in the CDR3. CDR3 sequence (DNA): TGTGCCAGCAGCCCGACCGGGAACTCTGGCTACACCCTC. Protein product: CASSPTGNSGYTL.

This clonotype was seen a few times. The rearrangement uses TRBV4-3 and TRBJ1-4; TRBD1 matches 7 bases. The V gene end was trimmed by 2 bases and the J gene end by 8 bases; junction bases not matched to a gene: 2. The CDR3 is 13 amino acids. The germline V gene encodes CDR1 LGHNA and CDR2 YSLEER. As DNA, the CDR3 is TGCGCCAGCAGCCAAAACAGGGGAGAAAAACTGTTTTTT. Translating gives CASSQNRGEKLFF.

This clonotype was detected many times. The rearrangement uses TRBV12-3 or TRBV12-4 and TRBJ2-7; D possibly corresponds to TRBD1 (5 bases). The CDR3 is 12 residues long. Trimming stripped 5 bases from V and 7 bases from J, with 12 bases between. The CDR3 DNA reads TGTGCCAGCAGTCCTCAGGGTCATGAGCAGTACTTC. Its translation is CASSPQGHEQYF.